In this sample, the clone carrying this T cell receptor (beta chain) turned up a few times. Its antigen is unidentified. This specimen belongs to a study of T-cell memory formation after mild COVID-19. In the study overall: Largely, TCR clusters stayed within a single donor.

MiXCR, applied by TCRdb to the 5' RACE reads, yields one record per CDR3 protein. The table has some 440,000 distinct CDR3 sequences, approximately 25% seen once. Study observations and caveats: The pre-infection memory compartment contained some responding clones, suggesting cross-reactive memory joined. Clones which contracted sat mainly in CM and EM if CD4+, and in EMRA if CD8+.

V was cut by 11 bases and J by 6 bases, with 23 bases left in between. There are 14 residues in the CDR3. The germline V gene encodes CDR1 LGHDT and CDR2 YNNKEL (reference sequence). The chain is built from TRBV3-1 and TRBJ2-7, with D perhaps matching TRBD2 (7 bases). This receptor was obtained from an adult woman who had mild COVID-19 (a few samples of this study predate the infection). Cell type and time point are not known. Sequences were obtained from PBMCs or a T cell subset sorted from them (not recorded which). The DNA of the CDR3 is TGTGCCTCCAGGGGCGGCGGGAGAATGGGCGAGCAGTACTTC. It codes for CASRGGGRMGEQYF.